These 23 T cell receptor beta chains share one sample of origin, sequenced in a study of glioma-infiltrating T cells after dendritic cell vaccination. Some clones are missing from TCRdb's copy, which holds only in-frame ones; the method was immunoSEQ multiplex PCR. The sample lists 90,000 to 95,000 clones, around four fifths occurring once. Time point indicated: after dendritic cell vaccination, including at tumor progression/relapse. The sample here was blood, taken after dendritic cell vaccination. These receptor sequences come from a human donor with glioblastoma.

The chain uses TRBV2 and TRBJ2-2; TRBD2 matches 7 bases. The CDR3 has 15 amino acids. V lost 6 bases, J lost 2 bases, and 6 bases stayed unmatched. CDR1 is SNHLY and CDR2 is FYNNEI in the germline V gene. CDR3 in amino acids: CASRPGLQNTGELFF. In DNA form, the CDR3 reads TGTGCCAGCAGGCCGGGACTACAAAACACCGGGGAGCTGTTTTTT.

This clone was counted once. This chain connects TRBV7-2 to TRBJ2-1; 11 bases line up with TRBD1. This CDR3 is 15 amino acids long. V lost 6 bases and J lost 7; bases outside the gene matches: 8. The germline V gene has CDR1 SGHTA and CDR2 FQGNSA. In nucleotides, the CDR3 is TGTGCCAGCAGTTTTGGACAGGGGGCGTTTAATGAGCAGTTCTTC. This encodes CASSFGQGAFNEQFF.

The rearrangement uses TRBV7-9 and TRBJ1-2; D may be TRBD1 (5 bases). The CDR3 has 12 residues. V gave up 5 bases and J gave up 13 bases, with 17 bases separating them. Germline V gives CDR1 SEHNR, CDR2 FQNEAQ (reference sequence). CDR3 amino acids: CASSLPTGPLTF. DNA for the CDR3: TGTGCCAGCAGCCTCCCTACAGGTCCTCTCACCTTC.

The table lists this clone with a count of one. The chain couples TRBV9 to TRBJ2-3; 9 bases are a match to TRBD2. CDR1 and CDR2 from the germline V gene are SGDLS and YYNGEE. V dropped 0 bases and J dropped 4; count of bases not matched to a gene: 9. This CDR3 is 17 amino acids long. CDR3 amino acids: CASSVEWGGRASDTQYF. The CDR3 DNA reads TGTGCCAGCAGCGTAGAATGGGGCGGGAGGGCCTCAGATACGCAGTATTTT.

This chain uses TRBV19 with TRBJ2-7; TRBD1 is a possible D gene (6 bases). The CDR3 has 15 amino acids. Between the trimmed V and J ends, which lost 6 bases and 5 bases, there was a span of 20 bases. CDR1 is LNHDA and CDR2 is SQIVND in the germline V gene (reference sequence). CDR3 residues: CASSNSKGGSDEQYF. CDR3 in DNA: TGTGCCAGTAGCAATTCTAAAGGGGGTTCGGACGAGCAGTACTTC.

The rearrangement links TRBV9 to TRBJ2-7; a possible D gene is TRBD1 (5 bases). The length of the CDR3 is 18 residues. With 0 bases removed from V and 7 bases from J, the gap between germline ends came to 26 bases. Germline V gives CDR1 SGDLS, CDR2 YYNGEE. CDR3 sequence reads: CASSVGGGGVYPNGEQYF. The CDR3 DNA follows: TGTGCCAGCAGCGTAGGGGGCGGTGGGGTCTACCCGAACGGAGAGCAGTACTTC. Combining the CDR3 with reference TRBV9 and TRBJ2-7 gives the whole variable domain DSGVTQTPKHLITATGQRVTLRCSPRSGDLSVYWYQQSLDQGLQFLIQYYNGEERAKGNILERFSAQQFPDLHSELNLSSLELGDSALYFCASSVGGGGVYPNGEQYFGPGTRLTVT.

The J gene is TRBJ1-2, the V gene TRBV7-8; 9 bases agree with TRBD1. The CDR3 runs 14 residues. Germline CDR1 reads SGHVS; CDR2 reads FQNEAQ. V lost 4 bases to trimming and J lost 4 bases; unmatched junction nucleotides: 4. This chain's CDR3 is CASSWGQGLYGYTF. CDR3 bases: TGTGCCAGCAGCTGGGGACAGGGCCTCTATGGCTACACCTTC.

The V gene is TRBV5-1, the J gene TRBJ2-1; 12 bases are shared with TRBD2. V shed 6 bases, J shed 5 bases, and the junction held 6 bases outside the gene matches. The CDR3 has 15 residues. In germline, CDR1 is SGHRS, CDR2 YFSETQ. Written as DNA, the CDR3 is TGCGCCAGCATCGAGACTAGCGGGAGAGACAATGAGCAGTTCTTC. This encodes CASIETSGRDNEQFF. Complete variable domain (other parts from reference TRBV5-1 and TRBJ2-1): KAGVTQTPRYLIKTRGQQVTLSCSPISGHRSVSWYQQTPGQGLQFLFEYFSETQRNKGNFPGRFSGRQFSNSRSEMNVSTLELGDSALYLCASIETSGRDNEQFFGPGTRLTVL.

This chain uses TRBV5-4 with TRBJ1-2; 7 nucleotides line up with TRBD1. Germline assignment: CDR1 SGHNT and CDR2 YYREEE (reference sequence). This CDR3 has 16 residues. Unmatched junction bases numbered 13, after V lost 4 bases and J lost 4 bases. In nucleotides, the CDR3 is TGTGCCAGCAGCCATTCGACAGGGCCAGCAGGCTATGGCTACACCTTC. It yields the protein CASSHSTGPAGYGYTF.

The chain recombines TRBV7-9 with TRBJ1-2; TRBD1 matches at 8 bases. Losses at the gene ends were 3 bases for V and 8 bases for J; bases not matched to a gene: 8. Germline V lookup: CDR1 SEHNR, CDR2 FQNEAQ (reference sequence). There are 14 residues in the CDR3. The CDR3 sequence: CASSLSQGARGYTF. The CDR3 nucleotides are TGTGCCAGCAGCTTGAGCCAGGGGGCTCGCGGCTACACCTTC.

This chain connects TRBV18 to TRBJ2-5, with a tentative D call TRBD2 (6 bases). The CDR3 length is 16 residues. The germline V gene has CDR1 KGHSH and CDR2 LQKENI. Deletions cut 4 bases from V and 10 bases from J, with 25 bases between. The CDR3 bases are TGTGCCAGCTCACTAGTTAATTCGGCCGGCGGGATAGGCCAGTACTTC. This codes for CASSLVNSAGGIGQYF.

The genes are TRBV5-6 and TRBJ2-6, with 10 bases fitting TRBD1. The ends lost 0 bases at V and 3 bases at J; junction bases unmatched: 6. The CDR3 covers 18 residues. Germline V gene sequence: CDR1 SGHDT, CDR2 YYEEEE. The CDR3 is CASSLVLTGGFGANVLTF. Written as DNA, the CDR3 is TGTGCCAGCAGCTTGGTGCTGACAGGGGGCTTTGGGGCCAACGTCCTGACTTTC.

This clone is medium-sized. The chain joins TRBV10-2 to TRBJ2-7; D is ambiguous. Germline CDR1 reads WSHSY; CDR2 reads SAAADI. V was cut by 2 bases and J by 0 bases, with 8 bases left in between. The CDR3 contains 14 residues. CDR3 in amino acids: CASSEGASSYEQYF. As DNA, the CDR3 is TGCGCCAGCAGTGAGGGAGCGTCCTCCTACGAGCAGTACTTC.

The chain recombines TRBV29-1 with TRBJ1-1; D uncertain. V shed 1 base and J shed 1 base, with 7 bases lying between them. The germline gives CDR1 SQVTM, CDR2 ANQGSEA. The CDR3 is made up of 13 amino acids. CDR3 protein: CSVEGQKNTEAFF. The DNA for the CDR3 is TGCAGCGTTGAAGGGCAGAAGAACACTGAAGCTTTCTTT.

This rearrangement joins TRBV7-2 to TRBJ2-7; maybe TRBD1 (6 bases). Deletions cut 3 bases from V and 4 bases from J, with 16 bases between. The length of the CDR3 is 15 residues. Germline values: CDR1 SGHTA, CDR2 FQGNSA. CDR3 loop: CASSLIQGEGYEQYF. As DNA, the CDR3 is TGTGCCAGCAGCTTGATACAGGGTGAGGGGTACGAGCAGTACTTC.

The rearrangement uses TRBV7-2 and TRBJ2-5, with 9 bases identical to TRBD2. The CDR3 length is 15 residues. Germline trimming cut 3 bases from V and 2 bases from J; bases unmatched to any gene: 4. The germline V gene encodes CDR1 SGHTA and CDR2 FQGNSA. The CDR3 DNA is TGTGCCAGCAGCTTGCCTAGCGGGGCACAAGAGACCCAGTACTTC. As protein: CASSLPSGAQETQYF. The whole variable domain, filled in from reference TRBV7-2 and TRBJ2-5, reads GAGVSQSPSNKVTEKGKDVELRCDPISGHTALYWYRQSLGQGLEFLIYFQGNSAPDKSGLPSDRFSAERTGGSVSTLTIQRTQQEDSAVYLCASSLPSGAQETQYFGPGTRLLVL.

V and J are TRBV9 and TRBJ2-7, with 13 bases that match TRBD2. Germline V gives CDR1 SGDLS, CDR2 YYNGEE. The CDR3 extends over 18 amino acids. Trimming took 0 bases from V and 0 from J; bases not matched to a gene: 6. CDR3 DNA: TGTGCCAGCAGCGTAGTGACTAGCGGGGGGCCCAGCTCCTACGAGCAGTACTTC. Translation: CASSVVTSGGPSSYEQYF.

This rearrangement joins TRBV5-4 to TRBJ1-2, with D tentatively TRBD1 (5 bases). CDR3 length equals 14 residues. V shed 0 bases and J shed 2 bases, with 8 bases lying between them. Germline V gene sequence: CDR1 SGHNT, CDR2 YYREEE (reference sequence). CDR3 nucleotides: TGTGCCAGCAGCTTGGTGCAGGGAAACTATGGCTACACCTTC. Translation: CASSLVQGNYGYTF.

The chain couples TRBV14 to TRBJ2-3; D may be TRBD2 (7 bases). The CDR3 runs to 14 residues. Per germline, CDR1 SGHDN and CDR2 FVKESK. V lost 4 bases to trimming and J lost 2 bases, with 10 bases between them. DNA for the CDR3: TGTGCCAGCAGCCTCGGGGGGCCCACAGATACGCAGTATTTT. Its protein is CASSLGGPTDTQYF.

The sample holds one count of this clone. The chain employs TRBV2 and TRBJ2-3; D ambiguous. Germline CDR1 and CDR2: SNHLY and FYNNEI. Trimming took 2 bases from V and 0 from J, leaving 12 bases between them. This CDR3 is built from 16 residues. The CDR3, as DNA: TGTGCCAGCAGTGAATTTCTGGCTGGTAGCACAGATACGCAGTATTTT. It codes for CASSEFLAGSTDTQYF.

This rearrangement joins TRBV5-1 to TRBJ2-1; 10 nucleotides match TRBD1. The CDR3 loop spans 15 amino acids. The V gene end was trimmed by 1 base and the J gene end by 6 bases; junction bases not matched to a gene: 4. The germline V gene has CDR1 SGHRS and CDR2 YFSETQ. CDR3 DNA sequence: TGCGCCAGCAGCTTGATCCGGGACAGGGGCAATGAGCAGTTCTTC. Translation gives CASSLIRDRGNEQFF. Based on the CDR3 plus reference TRBV5-1 and TRBJ2-1, the full variable domain is KAGVTQTPRYLIKTRGQQVTLSCSPISGHRSVSWYQQTPGQGLQFLFEYFSETQRNKGNFPGRFSGRQFSNSRSEMNVSTLELGDSALYLCASSLIRDRGNEQFFGPGTRLTVL.

The V and J genes are TRBV7-2 and TRBJ2-7; TRBD2 agrees at 8 bases. The trim removed 5 bases at V and 1 base at J, leaving 7 bases unmatched. Germline loops: CDR1 SGHTA, CDR2 FQGNSA. The CDR3 loop spans 15 amino acids. The CDR3 bases are TGTGCCAGCAGCAACCGGGGGGGCGGTTCCTACGAGCAGTACTTC. Its protein is CASSNRGGGSYEQYF.

The rearrangement links TRBV27 to TRBJ1-1, with 10 bases aligning to TRBD1. The ends lost 4 bases at V and 7 bases at J; junction bases unmatched: 3. Germline lookup yields CDR1 MNHEY and CDR2 SMNVEV (reference sequence). CDR3 length: 13 amino acids. The CDR3 nucleotides read TGTGCCAGCAGTTACCGGGACAGGGGTGAAGCTTTCTTT. Translating gives CASSYRDRGEAFF.